What follows are 32 T cell receptor beta chains derived from one specimen sequenced in a study of blood T cell repertoires in COVID-19. The protocol was immunoSEQ multiplex PCR, while the TCRdb copy is restricted to in-frame clones and leaves out a portion. In the table there are 150,000 to 250,000 clones, approximately 82% of which are singletons. Sequenced material: peripheral blood. Source of these receptors: a human donor with acute or convalescent COVID-19. The donor label of this sample is uncertain.

This clone was observed at least ten times. The chain joins TRBV6-2 or TRBV6-3 to TRBJ2-7; no firm D call. From germline, CDR1 is MNHEY and CDR2 SVGEGT. Deletions cut 4 bases from V and 3 bases from J, with 16 bases between. This CDR3 region has 15 residues. CDR3 bases: TGTGCCAGCAGTTCGTCGGAACCGAGGAACTACGAGCAGTACTTC. Translation: CASSSSEPRNYEQYF.

The chain recombines TRBV21-1 with TRBJ1-5; the table's D call of TRBD1 was not tested on the DNA. TRBV21-1 is termed a pseudogene. This CDR3 is 13 amino acids long. The CDR3 DNA is TGTGCCAGCAGGGACAGGGGTTATCAGCCCCAGCATTTT. Amino acid sequence: CASRDRGYQPQHF.

This clone has only one observation. The V call is TRBV7-9, the J call TRBJ2-5; no clear D. In germline, CDR1 is SEHNR, CDR2 FQNEAQ (reference sequence). The CDR3 covers 13 residues. Trimming left V 6 bases short and J 0 bases short, with 8 bases between. CDR3 region: CASREANQETQYF. The CDR3 region has the DNA TGTGCCAGCAGAGAGGCGAACCAAGAGACCCAGTACTTC. The variable domain in full, with the rest retrieved from reference TRBV7-9 and TRBJ2-5, is DTGVSQNPRHKITKRGQNVTFRCDPISEHNRLYWYRQTLGQGPEFLTYFQNEAQLEKSRLLSDRFSAERPKGSFSTLEIQRTEQGDSAMYLCASREANQETQYFGPGTRLLVL.

V and J are TRBV4-2 and TRBJ2-3; the D is unclear. Germline V CDR1 and CDR2: LGHNA, YNFKEQ. There are 17 residues in the CDR3. V lost 0 bases and J lost 6, with 19 bases in between. The CDR3 DNA reads TGTGCCAGCAGCCAAGATCGTAGTGGCGGTTCTTTGGATACGCAGTATTTT. Residues: CASSQDRSGGSLDTQYF.

The genes are TRBV2 and TRBJ1-1, with D perhaps TRBD1 (5 bases). The V end was cut by 6 bases, the J end by 10 bases, with 12 bases between. CDR1 and CDR2 from the germline V gene are SNHLY and FYNNEI. CDR3 length: 11 amino acids. CDR3 DNA: TGTGCCAGCAGAGGATGGGGCCCAGCTTTCTTT. Translated: CASRGWGPAFF.

This rearrangement joins TRBV6-5 to TRBJ1-1; D gene uncertain. This CDR3 spans 13 amino acids. V lost 7 bases to trimming and J lost 7 bases, with 16 bases between them. Germline CDR1 is MNHEY and CDR2 is SVGAGI. The CDR3 sequence is CASTPVLSGEAFF. The CDR3 bases are TGTGCCAGCACCCCGGTCCTTTCAGGTGAAGCTTTCTTT.

In its sample, this clone was seen a few times. The chain couples TRBV6-5 to TRBJ2-2, with TRBD1 as a possible D gene (5 bases). The CDR3 has 14 residues. The V and J ends lost 2 bases and 4 bases respectively, with 8 bases between them. CDR1 is MNHEY, CDR2 SVGAGI, per germline. The CDR3 nucleotides are TGTGCCAGCAGTTACCTCCAGGGCACCGGGGAGCTGTTTTTT. This codes for CASSYLQGTGELFF.

The genes are TRBV6-5 and TRBJ2-7; a weak D match, TRBD1 (6 bases). The V and J ends lost 8 bases and 2 bases respectively, with 13 bases between them. CDR1 and CDR2 (germline): MNHEY, SVGAGI. This CDR3 has 13 amino acids. CDR3 in amino acids: CASGATGTYEQYF. The CDR3 nucleotides read TGTGCCAGCGGGGCAACAGGGACCTACGAGCAGTACTTC.

The V gene is TRBV18, the J gene TRBJ1-3, with D maybe TRBD1 (5 bases). V lost 3 bases and J 0 bases, leaving 6 bases between the germline ends. Germline-derived CDR1 and CDR2 are KGHSH and LQKENI. CDR3 length: 14 residues. CDR3 sequence: CASSPGLSGNTIYF. In nucleotides, the CDR3 is TGTGCCAGCTCACCGGGGCTCTCTGGAAACACCATATATTTT.

This chain joins TRBV5-1 and TRBJ2-3; D is perhaps TRBD2 (5 bases). V gave up 2 bases and J gave up 1 base, with 8 bases separating them. This CDR3 comprises 14 residues. CDR1 is SGHRS, CDR2 YFSETQ, per germline. Here the CDR3 DNA reads TGCGCCAGCAGCTTTCTAGCAGGCACAGATACGCAGTATTTT. This gives the protein CASSFLAGTDTQYF.

V is TRBV6-5 and J is TRBJ2-7; D gene uncertain. CDR3 length: 14 residues. CDR1 MNHEY and CDR2 SVGAGI come from the germline V gene. The ends were cut back, 7 bases at V and 2 bases at J, with 15 bases in the middle. This CDR3 reads CASTPPGPTYEQYF. CDR3 DNA: TGTGCCAGCACTCCCCCCGGTCCTACCTACGAGCAGTACTTC.

V is TRBV2 and J is TRBJ1-6; perhaps TRBD1 as D (5 bases). This CDR3 has 18 amino acids. Per the germline V gene, CDR1 is SNHLY and CDR2 is FYNNEI. The V gene lost 0 bases and the J gene lost 0 bases, with 12 bases spanning the gap. The CDR3 coding sequence is TGTGCCAGCAGTGAAGCGCTTGGGGGGAGCTCCTATAATTCACCCCTCCACTTT. Its protein product is CASSEALGGSSYNSPLHF.

The V gene is TRBV11-2, the J gene TRBJ2-3; tentative D call: TRBD1 (5 bases). Trimming pared 5 bases from V and 6 bases from J, leaving 15 bases between. This CDR3 is 14 amino acids long. Germline CDR1 is SGHAT and CDR2 is FQNNGV. CDR3 nucleotide sequence: TGTGCCAGCAGCCTCTTGACAGTCCGGGATACGCAGTATTTT. As protein: CASSLLTVRDTQYF.

The chain recombines TRBV3-1 (or the pseudogene TRBV3-2) with TRBJ1-2; 9 nucleotides match TRBD1. The CDR3 contains 14 residues. CDR1 LGHDT and CDR2 YNNKEL come from the germline V gene (reference sequence). V shed 3 bases, J shed 4 bases, and the junction held 3 bases outside the gene matches. CDR3 amino acids: CASSQGQGAYGYTF. DNA for the CDR3: TGTGCCAGCAGCCAGGGACAGGGAGCCTATGGCTACACCTTC.

V gene TRBV24-1 combines with J gene TRBJ2-1, with TRBD2 as a possible D gene (6 bases). The CDR3 has 13 amino acids. V lost 4 bases to trimming and J lost 7 bases, with 10 bases between them. Germline V CDR1 and CDR2: KGHDR, SFDVKD. The CDR3 DNA reads TGTGCCACCAGTGAACTAGCCAGGAATGAGCAGTTCTTC. Protein: CATSELARNEQFF.

This clone was observed at least ten times. V and J are TRBV5-4 and TRBJ1-1, with TRBD1 as a possible D gene (6 bases). Trimming left V 0 bases short and J 3 bases short, with 9 bases between. Looked up from germline, CDR1 is SGHNT and CDR2 is YYREEE (reference sequence). The CDR3 length is 14 residues. CDR3 DNA: TGTGCCAGCAGCTTGGGGGGGCTATACACTGAAGCTTTCTTT. As protein: CASSLGGLYTEAFF.

The J gene is TRBJ1-3, the V gene TRBV2; D call uncertain. CDR1 SNHLY and CDR2 FYNNEI come from the germline V gene. The V end was cut by 6 bases, the J end by 0 bases, with 12 bases between. The CDR3 totals 15 residues. The CDR3 DNA follows: TGTGCCAGCAGCCAAGAGTGGAGCTCTGGAAACACCATATATTTT. Translated: CASSQEWSSGNTIYF.

The chain is built from TRBV27 and TRBJ1-2; TRBD1 might be the D (5 bases). The length of the CDR3 is 16 residues. Trimming left V 0 bases short and J 8 bases short, with 19 bases between. Looked up from germline, CDR1 is MNHEY and CDR2 is SMNVEV (reference sequence). CDR3 region: CASSLSTGVGVLGYTF. DNA for the CDR3: TGTGCCAGCAGTTTATCGACGGGGGTGGGGGTACTCGGCTACACCTTC.

The chain couples TRBV11-2 to TRBJ1-5; tentatively, D is TRBD1 (5 bases). This CDR3 is built from 13 residues. Germline V lookup: CDR1 SGHAT, CDR2 FQNNGV. The V and J ends lost 0 bases and 6 bases respectively, with 6 bases between them. The CDR3 bases are TGTGCCAGCAGCTTAGACAGGGTTCAGCCCCAGCATTTT. Translation: CASSLDRVQPQHF.

The chain is built from TRBV28 and TRBJ1-2; 7 positions match TRBD1. This CDR3 comprises 14 residues. Germline CDR1 is MDHEN and CDR2 is SYDVKM. With 3 bases clipped from V and 8 bases from J, the junction kept 9 bases outside the gene matches. CDR3 sequence reads: CASSLTGQSRGYTF. For the CDR3, the DNA is TGTGCCAGCAGTTTGACAGGGCAATCTCGGGGCTACACCTTC.

In its sample, this clone was seen once. The chain links TRBV7-9 to TRBJ1-1, with D tentatively TRBD1 (5 bases). V shed 1 base and J shed 4 bases, with 13 bases lying between them. The CDR3 runs 15 residues. Germline CDR1 reads SEHNR; CDR2 reads FQNEAQ (reference sequence). CDR3 coding DNA: TGTGCCAGCAGCTTAGGCAGGGATATGGGCACTGAAGCTTTCTTT. Its translation: CASSLGRDMGTEAFF.

This chain connects TRBV3-1 (or the pseudogene TRBV3-2) to TRBJ1-3, with 7 bases aligning to TRBD1. Germline loops: CDR1 LGHDT, CDR2 YNNKEL (reference sequence). With 0 bases clipped from V and 9 bases from J, the junction kept 11 bases outside the gene matches. This CDR3 spans 16 amino acids. CDR3 amino acids: CASSQEKAGGEGTIYF. CDR3 nucleotide sequence: TGTGCCAGCAGCCAAGAGAAGGCAGGGGGAGAGGGCACCATATATTTT.

Points on this clone: Different DNA sequences within this sample yield the same CDR3. The V call is TRBV28, the J call TRBJ2-3; TRBD2 matches 11 bases. The germline V gene encodes CDR1 MDHEN and CDR2 SYDVKM. Trimming cost V 8 bases and J 3 bases; bases outside gene matches: 7. The CDR3 has 15 residues. The CDR3 reads CASSLAGGGTDTQYF. CDR3 nucleotides: TGTGCCAGCTCTTTAGCGGGAGGGGGAACAGATACGCAGTATTTT.

This clone was counted once. The rearrangement links TRBV14 to TRBJ2-6, with D possibly being TRBD1 (5 bases). The CDR3 is 16 amino acids. The germline V gene has CDR1 SGHDN and CDR2 FVKESK. Trimming took 4 bases from V and 2 from J, leaving 12 bases between them. The CDR3 DNA reads TGTGCCAGCAGCCCCCCCGCCAGGGCTGGGGCCAACGTCCTGACTTTC. This translates into CASSPPARAGANVLTF.

The V call is TRBV6-6, the J call TRBJ2-3, with 8 nucleotides matching TRBD1. CDR1 and CDR2 (germline): MNHNY, SVGAGI (reference sequence). V dropped 0 bases and J dropped 8; count of bases not matched to a gene: 7. This CDR3 region has 15 residues. This CDR3 reads CASSYSQGAVVTQYF. The DNA for the CDR3 is TGTGCCAGCAGTTACTCGCAGGGGGCGGTTGTTACGCAGTATTTT.

This clone was seen only once. The J gene is TRBJ1-3, the V gene TRBV4-1; D is perhaps TRBD1 (5 bases). This CDR3 is 15 amino acids long. Germline V gives CDR1 MGHRA, CDR2 YSYEKL. V was trimmed by 2 bases and J by 7 bases, leaving 15 bases between them. CDR3 bases: TGCGCCAGCAGCCAACTAATCGGGGGTTGGAACACCATATATTTT. Translating it yields CASSQLIGGWNTIYF.

This rearrangement joins TRBV28 to TRBJ2-7; TRBD2 is a possible D gene (5 bases). The CDR3 loop spans 15 amino acids. V lost 5 bases and J 0 bases, leaving 14 bases between the germline ends. Germline V gene sequence: CDR1 MDHEN, CDR2 SYDVKM. CDR3: CASSTPGGSSYEQYF. CDR3 DNA: TGTGCCAGCAGTACCCCAGGAGGAAGCTCCTACGAGCAGTACTTC.

This chain uses TRBV6-5 with TRBJ1-5, with D hard to call. The germline V and J ends were trimmed by 8 bases and 8 bases, with 19 bases remaining between them. CDR1 is MNHEY, CDR2 SVGAGI, per germline. The CDR3 contains 14 residues. For the CDR3, the DNA is TGTGCCAGCGGAGACCCTTCCACGGAGGAGCCCCAGCATTTT. This sequence encodes CASGDPSTEEPQHF.

The rearrangement joins TRBV6-5 to TRBJ1-4; TRBD1 agrees at 8 bases. The CDR3 is 13 amino acids. V lost 8 bases to trimming and J lost 7 bases; unmatched junction nucleotides: 6. Germline V gene sequence: CDR1 MNHEY, CDR2 SVGAGI. The CDR3 coding sequence is TGTGCCAGCTCCGGGACAGGTGGTGAAAAACTGTTTTTT. Its protein is CASSGTGGEKLFF.

The chain carries TRBV27 and TRBJ2-1, with 8 bases that match TRBD2. V dropped 7 bases and J dropped 6; count of bases not matched to a gene: 14. The CDR3 sequence is 16 residues long. Germline CDR1 and CDR2: MNHEY and SMNVEV (reference sequence). CDR3 region: CASTDSSGAGLNEQFF. The CDR3 DNA reads TGTGCCAGCACTGATAGTAGCGGGGCAGGGCTCAATGAGCAGTTCTTC.

This sequence joins TRBV5-1 and TRBJ2-7; 8 bases match TRBD2. V lost 4 bases, J lost 3 bases, and 6 bases stayed unmatched. This CDR3 is built from 14 residues. Germline CDR1 and CDR2: SGHRS and YFSETQ. In nucleotides, the CDR3 is TGCGCCAGCAGCCCGGGGGGGGGCGGCTACGAGCAGTACTTC. Protein sequence: CASSPGGGGYEQYF. Using reference TRBV5-1 and TRBJ2-7 for the parts outside the CDR3, the full variable domain is KAGVTQTPRYLIKTRGQQVTLSCSPISGHRSVSWYQQTPGQGLQFLFEYFSETQRNKGNFPGRFSGRQFSNSRSEMNVSTLELGDSALYLCASSPGGGGYEQYFGPGTRLTVT.

The chain links TRBV27 to TRBJ2-1; TRBD2 agrees at 12 bases. The CDR3 length is 15 residues. J lost 8 bases, V lost 5 bases, and 7 bases had no gene match. Germline V gives CDR1 MNHEY, CDR2 SMNVEV (reference sequence). The CDR3 here is CASSEGLAGNYEQFF. The CDR3 coding sequence is TGTGCCAGCAGTGAAGGACTAGCGGGAAACTATGAGCAGTTCTTC.